This T cell receptor (beta chain) was sequenced for a study of OX40 agonist ivuxolimab in advanced cancers. Background on the study: The patients' treatment was ivuxolimab, an agonistic anti-OX40 (CD134) antibody. Study-wide points: At doses 0.1 to 3.0 mg/kg, CD4+ and CD8+ clones expanded.

As for this clone: Its antigen is still unknown.

Clones were sequenced by immunoSEQ multiplex PCR, and TCRdb holds only the in-frame ones, with some missing. The sample records 26,000 or so clones, 76% being singletons. Sequencing was performed on CD4+ or CD8+ T cells sorted from blood, taken in a trial of the OX40 agonist ivuxolimab. The source of this sequence is an adult with an advanced solid tumor such as melanoma, head and neck, liver or kidney cancer.

CDR3 in DNA: TGTGCCAGCAGCGCTGCTCAGGGAGTAAATGAGCAGTTCTTC. The encoded protein is CASSAAQGVNEQFF. This rearrangement joins TRBV9 to TRBJ2-1; tentatively, D is TRBD1 or TRBD2 (5 bases each). This CDR3 spans 14 amino acids. V was clipped by 3 bases and J by 7 bases, with 14 bases between them. The germline V gene encodes CDR1 SGDLS and CDR2 YYNGEE. The full variable domain, in which reference TRBV9 and TRBJ2-1 provide the parts outside the CDR3, is DSGVTQTPKHLITATGQRVTLRCSPRSGDLSVYWYQQSLDQGLQFLIQYYNGEERAKGNILERFSAQQFPDLHSELNLSSLELGDSALYFCASSAAQGVNEQFFGPGTRLTVL.